The sequence of this T cell receptor beta chain was determined in a study of graft-versus-host responses after intestinal transplantation. The study's findings and limits: Allografts from individuals with graft-donor T cell macrochimerism displayed high graft-versus-host to host-versus-graft clonal ratios.

Some clones are missing from TCRdb's copy, which holds only in-frame ones; the method was immunoSEQ multiplex PCR. This table has approximately 85,000 clones, around 93% appearing once. Germline CDR1 SGHTA, CDR2 FQGTGA. The germline V and J ends were trimmed by 0 bases and 4 bases, with 15 bases remaining between them. CDR3 length equals 17 residues. On this clone itself: Its antigen is not identified.

Sequenced here: unstimulated CD8+ T cells sorted from spleen or lymph node cells, sampled before transplant. The chain is built from TRBV7-3 and TRBJ2-2; D perhaps matches TRBD1 (5 bases). The TCR sequence derives from a human donor who was the organ donor for an intestinal transplant. CDR3 nucleotide sequence: TGTGCCAGCAGCTTAACCCTGGCCAGGGTAGGCACCGGGGAGCTGTTTTTT. Translation: CASSLTLARVGTGELFF.